This T cell receptor (beta chain) derives from a study of T cell changes during pregnancy in multiple sclerosis. The assay was immunoSEQ multiplex PCR, and TCRdb's table has in-frame clones only and misses some. The sample gives about 46,000 clones, approximately 92% of which show up once; roughly 4% is in the top ten. The CDR3 extends over 14 amino acids. The germline gives CDR1 MNHEY, CDR2 SVGAGI. Trimming removed 2 bases from V and 4 bases from J, with 9 bases in between. The specimen was CD8+ T cells from peripheral blood mononuclear cells, collected after pregnancy. This sequence originates from a female donor with multiple sclerosis, enrolled in a pregnancy study. V and J are TRBV6-5 and TRBJ1-5; the D gene is possibly TRBD1 (5 bases). The CDR3 loop reads CASSYGAGNQPQHF. The CDR3 DNA sequence: TGTGCCAGCAGTTACGGGGCGGGAAATCAGCCCCAGCATTTT.